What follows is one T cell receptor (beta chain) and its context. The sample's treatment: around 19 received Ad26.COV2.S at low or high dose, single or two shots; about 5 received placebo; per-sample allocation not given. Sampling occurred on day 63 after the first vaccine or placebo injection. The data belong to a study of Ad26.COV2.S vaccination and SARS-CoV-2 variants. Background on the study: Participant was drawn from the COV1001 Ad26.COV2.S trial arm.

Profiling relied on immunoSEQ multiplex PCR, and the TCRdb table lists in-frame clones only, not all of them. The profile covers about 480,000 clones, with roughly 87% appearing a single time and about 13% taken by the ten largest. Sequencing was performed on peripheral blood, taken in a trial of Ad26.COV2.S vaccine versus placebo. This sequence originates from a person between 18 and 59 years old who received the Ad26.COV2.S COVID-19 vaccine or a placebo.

The CDR3 spells CASSQGTGEEKLFF. The CDR3 nucleotides are TGCGCCAGCAGCCAAGGGACAGGGGAGGAAAAACTGTTTTTT. The chain combines TRBV4-3 with TRBJ1-4; TRBD1 agrees at 9 bases. The J segment lost 8 bases and the V segment lost 1 base, leaving 2 bases of the junction unmatched. The germline gives CDR1 LGHNA, CDR2 YSLEER. The CDR3 covers 14 residues.